The entry that follows covers one T cell receptor beta chain sequence. The germline V gene has CDR1 MDHEN and CDR2 SYDVKM. The length of the CDR3 is 15 residues. V was clipped by 5 bases and J by 0 bases, with 11 bases between them. The data were taken from a study of blood T cell repertoires in COVID-19. Using immunoSEQ multiplex PCR, the repertoire was profiled, and TCRdb retains in-frame clones only, with some absent. Counted here are about 160,000 clones, more than 85% occurring once; the ten biggest clones make up around 7%. Sequenced sample: PBMCs or T cells enriched from blood (not recorded which). The chain links TRBV28 to TRBJ2-1; D might be TRBD1 (6 bases). This TCR came from a woman aged 50 to 65 who had recovered from COVID-19. The CDR3 loop reads CASSLQGISYNEQFF. In nucleotides, the CDR3 is TGTGCCAGCAGTCTACAGGGAATCTCCTACAATGAGCAGTTCTTC.